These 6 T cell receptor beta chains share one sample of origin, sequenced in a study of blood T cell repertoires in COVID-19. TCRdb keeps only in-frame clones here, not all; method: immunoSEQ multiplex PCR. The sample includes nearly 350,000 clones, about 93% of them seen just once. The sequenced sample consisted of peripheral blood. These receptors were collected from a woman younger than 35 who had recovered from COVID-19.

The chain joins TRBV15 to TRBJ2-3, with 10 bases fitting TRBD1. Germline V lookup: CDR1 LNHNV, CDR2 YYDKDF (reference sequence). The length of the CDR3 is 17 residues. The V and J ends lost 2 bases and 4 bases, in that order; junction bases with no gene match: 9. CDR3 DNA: TGTGCCACCAGCAGATCCCCCTCCGGGACAGGGGCAGATACGCAGTATTTT. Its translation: CATSRSPSGTGADTQYF.

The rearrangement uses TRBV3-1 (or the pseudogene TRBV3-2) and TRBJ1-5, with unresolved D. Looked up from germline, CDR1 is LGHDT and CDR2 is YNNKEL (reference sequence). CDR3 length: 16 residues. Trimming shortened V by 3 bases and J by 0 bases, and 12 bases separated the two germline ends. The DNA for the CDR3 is TGTGCCAGCAGCCAGGCCGGGATAGGTAGCAATCAGCCCCAGCATTTT. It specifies CASSQAGIGSNQPQHF.

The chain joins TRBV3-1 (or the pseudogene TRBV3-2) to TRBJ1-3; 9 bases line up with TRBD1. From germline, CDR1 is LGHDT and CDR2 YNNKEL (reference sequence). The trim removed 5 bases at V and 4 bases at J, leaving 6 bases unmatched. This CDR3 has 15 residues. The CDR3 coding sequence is TGTGCCAGCAGCACCGGGACAGGGACGGGAAACACCATATATTTT. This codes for CASSTGTGTGNTIYF.

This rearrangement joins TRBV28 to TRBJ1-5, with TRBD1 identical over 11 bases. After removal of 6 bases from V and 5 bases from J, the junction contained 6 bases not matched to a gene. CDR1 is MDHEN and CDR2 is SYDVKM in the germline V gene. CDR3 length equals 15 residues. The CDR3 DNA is TGTGCCAGCAGCTTCGGGACAGGGGGGGATCAGCCCCAGCATTTT. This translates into CASSFGTGGDQPQHF.

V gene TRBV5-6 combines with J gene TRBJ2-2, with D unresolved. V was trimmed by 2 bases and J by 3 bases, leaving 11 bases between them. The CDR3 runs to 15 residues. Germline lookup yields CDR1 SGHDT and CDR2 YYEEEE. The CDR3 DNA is TGTGCCAGCAGCTTAACGGTCGGAGACACCGGGGAGCTGTTTTTT. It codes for CASSLTVGDTGELFF.

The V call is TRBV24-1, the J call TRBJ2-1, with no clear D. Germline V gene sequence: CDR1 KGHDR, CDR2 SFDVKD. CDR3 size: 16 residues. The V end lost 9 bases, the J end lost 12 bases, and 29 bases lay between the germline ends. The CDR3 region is CATAIWPTDPPMGQFF. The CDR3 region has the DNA TGTGCCACCGCCATCTGGCCCACAGACCCCCCAATGGGGCAGTTCTTC.